This T cell receptor beta chain derives from a study of T cells in narcolepsy. Study-wide findings and caveats: HCRT-specific and TRIB2-specific autoreactive clonotypes appeared among same-patient CSF and blood CD4+ clonotypes. Reportedly, autoreactive clonotypes were serially detected in patients' blood but not controls'. In some patient and control memory CD4+ samples, autoreactive clones were absent.

Profiled with immunoSEQ multiplex PCR; TCRdb holds only in-frame clones, not every one. The sample lists about 20,000 clones; around 83% were seen once. Trimming cost V 3 bases and J 2 bases, with 8 bases left between them. Germline lookup yields CDR1 LNHDA and CDR2 SQIVND (reference sequence). The CDR3 has 14 amino acids. A remark on this clone: Antigen: not known.

Sequenced material: memory (CD45RA-) CD4+ T cells from blood. The chain is built from TRBV19 and TRBJ1-5; D might be TRBD1 (5 bases). This receptor was taken from a human donor in good health. The CDR3 is CASSIWGGNQPQHF. For the CDR3, the DNA is TGTGCCAGTAGTATCTGGGGCGGCAATCAGCCCCAGCATTTT. Together with reference TRBV19 and TRBJ1-5, the CDR3 gives the full variable domain: DGGITQSPKYLFRKEGQNVTLSCEQNLNHDAMYWYRQDPGQGLRLIYYSQIVNDFQKGDIAEGYSVSREKKESFPLTVTSAQKNPTAFYLCASSIWGGNQPQHFGDGTRLSIL.